These 3 T cell receptor beta chains came from one sample sequenced in a study of T cell changes during pregnancy in multiple sclerosis. Sequencing used immunoSEQ multiplex PCR; TCRdb keeps in-frame clones, though not all of them. The sample holds roughly 38,000 clones, 75% to 95% seen once. Specimen: CD4+ T cells from peripheral blood mononuclear cells, collected after pregnancy. The source of these receptors is a female donor in good health, enrolled as a control in a pregnancy study.

The chain has TRBV6-5 and TRBJ2-3; the match to TRBD2 covers 10 bases. With V trimmed by 11 bases and J by 6 bases, 8 bases remained unmatched. The germline CDR1 and CDR2 sequences are MNHEY and SVGAGI. The CDR3 spans 13 residues. This CDR3 is CACSSGSVDTQYF. The CDR3 DNA sequence: TGTGCCTGCTCTAGCGGGAGTGTGGATACGCAGTATTTT.

This chain joins TRBV5-1 and TRBJ1-1, with TRBD1 identical over 7 bases. With V trimmed by 4 bases and J by 6 bases, 15 bases remained unmatched. From germline, CDR1 is SGHRS and CDR2 YFSETQ. The CDR3 is 16 amino acids. The CDR3 is CASSAGTASWGAEAFF. CDR3 nucleotide sequence: TGCGCCAGCAGCGCCGGGACAGCTTCCTGGGGCGCTGAAGCTTTCTTT.

This sequence joins TRBV6-1 and TRBJ1-1; possibly TRBD1 for D (6 bases). CDR1 is MNHNS and CDR2 is SASEGT in the germline V gene. Trimming took off 8 bases at V and 0 bases at J, with 7 bases between the two ends. This CDR3 comprises 12 residues. CDR3 sequence reads: CASRTVNTEAFF. CDR3 in DNA: TGTGCCAGCCGGACAGTGAACACTGAAGCTTTCTTT.